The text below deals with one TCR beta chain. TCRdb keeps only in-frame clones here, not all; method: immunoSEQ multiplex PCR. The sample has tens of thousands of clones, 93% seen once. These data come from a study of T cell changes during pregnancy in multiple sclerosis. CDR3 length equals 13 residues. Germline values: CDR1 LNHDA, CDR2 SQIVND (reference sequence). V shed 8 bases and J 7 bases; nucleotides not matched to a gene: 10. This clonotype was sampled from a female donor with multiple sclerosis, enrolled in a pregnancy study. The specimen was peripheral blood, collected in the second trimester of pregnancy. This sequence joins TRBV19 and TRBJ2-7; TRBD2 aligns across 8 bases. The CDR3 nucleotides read TGTGCCAGTGGAAGCGGGGGTCAGGAGGAGCAGTACTTC. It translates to CASGSGGQEEQYF. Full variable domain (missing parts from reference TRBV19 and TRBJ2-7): DGGITQSPKYLFRKEGQNVTLSCEQNLNHDAMYWYRQDPGQGLRLIYYSQIVNDFQKGDIAEGYSVSREKKESFPLTVTSAQKNPTAFYLCASGSGGQEEQYFGPGTRLTVT.